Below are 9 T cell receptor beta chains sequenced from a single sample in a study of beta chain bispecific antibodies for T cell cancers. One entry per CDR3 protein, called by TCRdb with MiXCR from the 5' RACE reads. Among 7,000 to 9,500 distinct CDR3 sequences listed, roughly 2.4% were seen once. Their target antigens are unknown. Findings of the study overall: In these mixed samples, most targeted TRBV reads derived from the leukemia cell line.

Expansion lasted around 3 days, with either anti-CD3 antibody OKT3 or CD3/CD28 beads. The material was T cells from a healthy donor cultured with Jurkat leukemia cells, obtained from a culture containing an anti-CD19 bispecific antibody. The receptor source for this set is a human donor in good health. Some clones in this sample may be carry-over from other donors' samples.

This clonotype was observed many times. For the CDR3, the DNA is TGTGCCAGCAGTGTCGGGACCCACGGGGGAGATACGCAGTATTTT. Translation: CASSVGTHGGDTQYF. V and J are TRBV28 and TRBJ2-3; TRBD2 might be the D (6 bases). The CDR3 length is 15 residues. CDR1 MDHEN and CDR2 SYDVKM come from the germline V gene. Trimming removed 5 bases from V and 5 bases from J, with 17 bases in between.

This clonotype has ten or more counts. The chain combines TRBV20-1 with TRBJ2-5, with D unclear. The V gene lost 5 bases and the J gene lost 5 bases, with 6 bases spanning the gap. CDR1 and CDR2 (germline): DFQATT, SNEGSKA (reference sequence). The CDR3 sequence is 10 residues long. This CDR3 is CSAVRETQYF. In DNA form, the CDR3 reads TGCAGTGCTGTCCGGGAGACCCAGTACTTC.

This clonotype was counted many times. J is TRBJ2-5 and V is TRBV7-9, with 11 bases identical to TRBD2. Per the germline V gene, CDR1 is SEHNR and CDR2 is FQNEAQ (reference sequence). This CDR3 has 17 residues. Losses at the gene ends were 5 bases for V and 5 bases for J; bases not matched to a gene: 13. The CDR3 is CASSPPDSGGARETQYF. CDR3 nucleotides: TGTGCCAGCAGCCCCCCGGATAGCGGGGGGGCCAGGGAGACCCAGTACTTC.

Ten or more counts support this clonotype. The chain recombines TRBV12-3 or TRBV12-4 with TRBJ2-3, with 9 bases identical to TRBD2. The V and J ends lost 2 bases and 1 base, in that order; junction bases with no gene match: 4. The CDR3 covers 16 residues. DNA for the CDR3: TGTGCCAGCAGTTTACTAGCTAGCGGGGGCACAGATACGCAGTATTTT. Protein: CASSLLASGGTDTQYF.

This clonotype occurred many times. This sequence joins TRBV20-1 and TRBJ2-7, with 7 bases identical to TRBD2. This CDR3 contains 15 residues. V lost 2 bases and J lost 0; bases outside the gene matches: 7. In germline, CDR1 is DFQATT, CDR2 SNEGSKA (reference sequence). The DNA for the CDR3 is TGCAGTGCTAGACAGGGACTACCAAACTCCTACGAGCAGTACTTC. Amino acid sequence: CSARQGLPNSYEQYF.

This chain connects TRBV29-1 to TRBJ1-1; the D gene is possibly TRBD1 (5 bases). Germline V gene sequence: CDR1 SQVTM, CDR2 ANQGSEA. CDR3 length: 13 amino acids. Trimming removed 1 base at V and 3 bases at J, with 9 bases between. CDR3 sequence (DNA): TGCAGCGTTGAAGGGCAGGGAGACACTGAAGCTTTCTTT. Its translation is CSVEGQGDTEAFF.

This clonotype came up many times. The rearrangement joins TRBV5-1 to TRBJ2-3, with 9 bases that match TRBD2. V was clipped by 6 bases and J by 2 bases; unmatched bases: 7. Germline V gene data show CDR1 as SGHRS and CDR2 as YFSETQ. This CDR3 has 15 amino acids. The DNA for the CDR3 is TGCGCCAGCAAAATAGCGGGGGCCCTCACAGATACGCAGTATTTT. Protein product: CASKIAGALTDTQYF.

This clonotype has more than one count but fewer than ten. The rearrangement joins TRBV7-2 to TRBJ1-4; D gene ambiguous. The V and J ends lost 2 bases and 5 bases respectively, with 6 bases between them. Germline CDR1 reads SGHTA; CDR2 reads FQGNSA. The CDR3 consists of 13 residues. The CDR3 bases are TGTGCCAGCAGCTTAAACGAGAATGAAAAACTGTTTTTT. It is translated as CASSLNENEKLFF.

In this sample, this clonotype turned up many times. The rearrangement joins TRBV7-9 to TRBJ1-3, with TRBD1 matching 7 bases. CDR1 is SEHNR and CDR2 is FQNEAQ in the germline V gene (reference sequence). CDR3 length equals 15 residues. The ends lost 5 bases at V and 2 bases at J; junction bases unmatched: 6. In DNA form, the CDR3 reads TGTGCCAGCAGCACTCAGGGGGACCCTGGAAACACCATATATTTT. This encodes CASSTQGDPGNTIYF.